This entry lists 9 T cell receptor beta chains sequenced from one sample in a study of T-cell memory formation after mild COVID-19. TCRdb analysed the 5' RACE reads with MiXCR anew, one entry per CDR3 protein. The table includes about 410,000 distinct CDR3 sequences, 20% to 30% detected once. The specimen was PBMCs or a T cell subset sorted from them (not recorded which). Source of these receptors: an adult woman who had mild COVID-19 (a few samples of this study predate the infection). Cell type and time point are not known.

This clonotype was counted a few times. This chain connects TRBV4-2 to TRBJ2-7, with TRBD1 matching over 9 bases. The CDR3 totals 16 residues. The V gene's germline CDR1 is LGHNA and CDR2 YNFKEQ. V shed 3 bases, J shed 2 bases, and the junction held 8 bases outside the gene matches. The CDR3 region is CASSQIGTGKAYEQYF. In DNA form, the CDR3 reads TGTGCCAGCAGCCAGATCGGGACAGGGAAAGCCTACGAGCAGTACTTC.

The V call is TRBV20-1, the J call TRBJ2-3; D is perhaps TRBD1 or TRBD2 (5 bases each). Germline V gene lookup returns CDR1 DFQATT and CDR2 SNEGSKA (reference sequence). The CDR3 length is 14 residues. Trimming removed 6 bases at V and 2 bases at J, with 15 bases between. The CDR3 spells CSALAAGTTDTQYF. CDR3 coding DNA: TGCAGTGCCCTCGCCGCCGGGACCACAGATACGCAGTATTTT.

V gene TRBV20-1 combines with J gene TRBJ2-2; 7 bases map to TRBD1. The CDR3 spans 12 residues. Trimming cost V 7 bases and J 6 bases; bases outside gene matches: 5. Germline CDR1 is DFQATT and CDR2 is SNEGSKA (reference sequence). This CDR3 is CSVNRGPGELFF. CDR3 DNA sequence: TGCAGTGTTAACAGGGGTCCCGGGGAGCTGTTTTTT.

The chain recombines TRBV6-2 or TRBV6-3 with TRBJ2-3; tentatively, D is TRBD2 (5 bases). V lost 6 bases to trimming and J lost 3 bases, with 10 bases between them. Germline values: CDR1 MNHEY, CDR2 SVGEGT. CDR3 length: 13 residues. This chain's CDR3 is CASRSLGTDTQYF. Here the CDR3 DNA reads TGTGCCAGCAGATCACTAGGAACAGATACGCAGTATTTT.

The chain employs TRBV7-8 and TRBJ2-3; 7 bases are a match to TRBD2. Germline CDR1 reads SGHVS; CDR2 reads FQNEAQ. The junction had 14 bases not matched to a gene; V was cut back by 5 bases and J by 0 bases. The CDR3 loop spans 18 amino acids. This CDR3 is CASSPYHRAGTSTDTQYF. Written as DNA, the CDR3 is TGTGCCAGCAGCCCATACCATCGAGCGGGAACTAGCACAGATACGCAGTATTTT.

There are a few counts of this clonotype. This chain uses TRBV3-1 with TRBJ1-1; D not certain. The CDR3 has 14 amino acids. V was pared by 0 bases and J by 3 bases, with 8 bases between. Looked up from germline, CDR1 is LGHDT and CDR2 is YNNKEL (reference sequence). DNA of the CDR3: TGTGCCAGCAGCCAAGAGGCCGTGGACACTGAAGCTTTCTTT. It is translated as CASSQEAVDTEAFF. The full variable domain, completed using reference TRBV3-1 and TRBJ1-1, is DTAVSQTPKYLVTQMGNDKSIKCEQNLGHDTMYWYKQDSKKFLKIMFSYNNKELIINETVPNRFSPKSPDKAHLNLHINSLELGDSAVYFCASSQEAVDTEAFFGQGTRLTVV.

This clonotype was seen a handful of times. The gene calls are TRBV11-2 and TRBJ2-7; D gene uncertain. Germline-derived CDR1 and CDR2 are SGHAT and FQNNGV. Trimming shortened V by 2 bases and J by 2 bases, and 25 bases separated the two germline ends. The CDR3 length is 19 residues. The CDR3 nucleotides are TGTGCCAGCAGCTTAACGGACGTTTCGTACGTTTCGTACGCCTACGAGCAGTACTTC. Its translation is CASSLTDVSYVSYAYEQYF.

V is TRBV29-1 and J is TRBJ2-7; no definite D call. The CDR3 has 12 amino acids. The V gene lost 0 bases and the J gene lost 3 bases, with 6 bases spanning the gap. CDR1 is SQVTM, CDR2 ANQGSEA, per germline. CDR3 coding DNA: TGCAGCGTTGAAGACAGATACTACGAGCAGTACTTC. Its translation: CSVEDRYYEQYF.

This chain uses TRBV6-5 with TRBJ1-2, with 8 bases that match TRBD1. Trimming cost V 5 bases and J 4 bases; bases outside gene matches: 9. CDR1 is MNHEY, CDR2 SVGAGI, per germline. There are 15 residues in the CDR3. As DNA, the CDR3 is TGTGCCAGCAGTGCGGGACAGGCCAATTTCTATGGCTACACCTTC. Translation: CASSAGQANFYGYTF.